This record looks at one T cell receptor (beta chain) sequence and its context. This sample was included in a study of blood T cell repertoires in COVID-19. Study as a whole: The United States, Italy and Spain provided the acute and convalescent COVID-19 samples. Sources were T cells, B-cell-depleted T cells, or PBMCs; the material itself was cDNA or gDNA.

After removal of 4 bases from V and 5 bases from J, the junction contained 13 bases not matched to a gene. The CDR3 runs 17 residues. The germline CDR1 and CDR2 sequences are LGHDT and YNNKEL (reference sequence). In the authors' methods: Counts of nucleated cells, estimated from reference gene primer amplification, were obtained. TCRdb keeps only in-frame clones here, not all; method: immunoSEQ multiplex PCR. D and trimming come from the DNA, and the V and J calls and clone size come from that table. Of approximately 97,000 clones in the sample, about 90% were seen once. J is TRBJ2-5 and V is TRBV3-1 (or the pseudogene TRBV3-2); 10 nucleotides agree with TRBD2. The TCR originated in a human donor in a cohort sampled during active COVID-19. Sequences were obtained from peripheral blood. The CDR3 DNA reads TGTGCCAGCAGCCCCGGGACTCAGCGGGAGGGCCAGGAGACCCAGTACTTC. Translating it yields CASSPGTQREGQETQYF.